Below, 9 T cell receptor beta chains from the same sample are listed, as sequenced in a study of blood T cell repertoires in COVID-19. Generated by immunoSEQ multiplex PCR, the TCRdb table keeps only in-frame clones and is missing some. The sample lists around 30,000 clones, 90% to 95% seen once, with approximately 5% in the top ten. The sequenced sample consisted of peripheral blood. The receptors were gathered from a human donor in a cohort sampled during active COVID-19.

The rearrangement links TRBV2 to TRBJ1-5; TRBD1 agrees at 8 bases. The CDR3 totals 14 residues. Germline V CDR1 and CDR2: SNHLY, FYNNEI. Trimming took 3 bases from V and 6 from J; bases not matched to a gene: 4. The CDR3 DNA reads as TGTGCCAGCAGTGAGTCAGGGGGCGGTCAGCCCCAGCATTTT. Its translation: CASSESGGGQPQHF.

The chain employs TRBV9 and TRBJ1-2, with 7 bases fitting TRBD1. Germline V gives CDR1 SGDLS, CDR2 YYNGEE. The CDR3 extends over 15 amino acids. The junction had 7 bases not matched to a gene; V was cut back by 1 base and J by 4 bases. CDR3 amino acids: CASSVSDRVTYGYTF. DNA for the CDR3: TGTGCCAGCAGCGTAAGCGACAGGGTCACCTATGGCTACACCTTC.

The chain uses TRBV5-5 and TRBJ2-1; possibly TRBD1 for D (7 bases). The ends were cut back, 4 bases at V and 6 bases at J, with 23 bases in the middle. The germline CDR1 and CDR2 sequences are SGHKS and YYEKEE (reference sequence). The CDR3 length is 17 residues. CDR3 sequence: CASSAYLQGTFVNEQFF. Written as DNA, the CDR3 is TGTGCCAGCAGCGCCTACCTACAGGGGACTTTCGTCAATGAGCAGTTCTTC.

This chain uses TRBV24-1 with TRBJ2-1; D is perhaps TRBD1 (6 bases). V shed 0 bases and J shed 2 bases, with 10 bases lying between them. Germline V CDR1 and CDR2: KGHDR, SFDVKD. CDR3 length: 16 residues. CDR3 in amino acids: CATSDLRGSAYNEQFF. The CDR3 DNA is TGTGCCACCAGTGATTTGAGGGGGAGTGCCTACAATGAGCAGTTCTTC.

The chain couples TRBV14 to TRBJ2-7; 9 nucleotides align to TRBD1. This CDR3 is built from 16 residues. Looked up from germline, CDR1 is SGHDN and CDR2 is FVKESK. V gave up 0 bases and J gave up 6 bases; unmatched junction bases: 9. CDR3 amino acids: CASSQDRDRESCEQYV. The CDR3 DNA reads TGTGCCAGCAGCCAAGACCGGGACAGGGAATCATGCGAGCAGTACGTC.

The J gene is TRBJ2-1, the V gene TRBV7-9; 7 bases match TRBD2. The CDR3 sequence is 17 residues long. Germline CDR1 SEHNR, CDR2 FQNEAQ (reference sequence). The V segment lost 6 bases and the J segment 7 bases; nucleotides outside the gene matches: 18. The CDR3 nucleotides are TGTGCCAGCAGTCCCAAAAACGAACCGGGACTACGAAATGAGCAGTTCTTC. This encodes CASSPKNEPGLRNEQFF.

The rearrangement joins TRBV6-4 to TRBJ1-1; 7 bases are a match to TRBD1. V dropped 6 bases and J dropped 2; count of bases not matched to a gene: 9. The germline gives CDR1 MRHNA, CDR2 SNTAGT. The CDR3 spans 15 residues. This chain's CDR3 is CASRPEGTVNTEAFF. CDR3 bases: TGTGCCAGCAGACCGGAGGGGACAGTTAACACTGAAGCTTTCTTT.

The V call is TRBV19, the J call TRBJ1-1, with 7 bases that match TRBD1. Trimming cost V 8 bases and J 6 bases; bases outside gene matches: 9. The CDR3 loop spans 13 amino acids. Germline V gene data show CDR1 as LNHDA and CDR2 as SQIVND (reference sequence). Here the CDR3 DNA reads TGTGCCAGTGCTTCAGGGGGTTCCCCTGAAGCTTTCTTT. It specifies CASASGGSPEAFF.

V gene TRBV7-2 combines with J gene TRBJ2-7; D possibly corresponds to TRBD2 (5 bases). Trimming took off 6 bases at V and 4 bases at J, with 16 bases between the two ends. Germline CDR1 and CDR2: SGHTA and FQGNSA. CDR3 length equals 14 residues. The CDR3, as DNA: TGTGCCAGCAGTCCATCTAGCTTCCTGTACGAGCAGTACGTC. This encodes CASSPSSFLYEQYV.